The 23 T cell receptor beta chains presented below share a single source sample, sequenced in a study of spatial heterogeneity in lung cancer. Notes on the study in general: The number of expanded tumor alpha and beta chains correlated with mutation number.

Time point: sample taken at primary tumor resection. TCRdb used MiXCR to reprocess the 5' RACE reads, holding one entry per CDR3 protein. Counted here are 18,000 or so distinct CDR3 sequences, approximately 5.6% occurring once; the ten biggest clones make up about a tenth. These receptors are not linked to any known antigen. Material: lung tumor tissue, obtained at surgery. The source is a female donor with early-stage non-small cell lung cancer.

This clonotype was recorded a few times. As an off-target read in a library built for alpha chains, this beta chain has a frequency of little significance. V gene TRBV7-3 combines with J gene TRBJ2-7; 8 nucleotides match TRBD1. CDR1 is SGHTA, CDR2 FQGTGA, per germline. CDR3 size: 16 residues. Trimming at V came to 1 base and at J to 4 bases, leaving 9 bases not matched to a gene. The CDR3 sequence: CASSLSQSGGEYEQYF. CDR3 coding DNA: TGTGCCAGCAGCTTAAGCCAATCAGGGGGCGAATACGAGCAGTACTTC. Full variable domain (outside the CDR3, taken from reference TRBV7-3 and TRBJ2-7): GAGVSQTPSNKVTEKGKYVELRCDPISGHTALYWYRQSLGQGPEFLIYFQGTGAADDSGLPNDRFFAVRPEGSVSTLKIQRTERGDSAVYLCASSLSQSGGEYEQYFGPGTRLTVT.

This clonotype was picked up many times. This beta chain turned up in a library designed for alpha chains; as an off-target read, its abundance says little. V gene TRBV9 combines with J gene TRBJ2-5; 8 bases are shared with TRBD2. Germline loops: CDR1 SGDLS, CDR2 YYNGEE. This CDR3 has 14 residues. Trimming removed 0 bases from V and 8 bases from J; junction bases left unmatched: 6. The CDR3 is CASSVAATSATQYF. The CDR3 DNA is TGTGCCAGCAGCGTAGCTGCGACTAGCGCAACCCAGTACTTC.

This clonotype showed up many times. The size of this beta chain means little, since it is a stray read in a library made for alpha chains. This sequence joins TRBV7-2 and TRBJ1-2, with 11 positions matching TRBD1. Per germline, CDR1 SGHTA and CDR2 FQGNSA. Unmatched junction bases numbered 7, after V lost 4 bases and J lost 6 bases. This CDR3 has 15 amino acids. Written as DNA, the CDR3 is TGTGCCAGCAGCTGGACCAGGACAGGGGGCGATGGCTACACCTTC. Amino acid sequence: CASSWTRTGGDGYTF. Filled out from reference TRBV7-2 and TRBJ1-2, the complete variable domain reads GAGVSQSPSNKVTEKGKDVELRCDPISGHTALYWYRQSLGQGLEFLIYFQGNSAPDKSGLPSDRFSAERTGGSVSTLTIQRTQQEDSAVYLCASSWTRTGGDGYTFGSGTRLTVV.

This clonotype has just a few counts. Since the library was made to target alpha chains, this beta chain is a stray read and its abundance is not meaningful. This chain joins TRBV7-9 and TRBJ1-5; weak D call: TRBD1 (6 bases). This CDR3 has 15 residues. With 5 bases removed from V and 5 bases from J, the gap between germline ends came to 16 bases. CDR1 and CDR2 (germline): SEHNR, FQNEAQ (reference sequence). CDR3 residues: CASSPTGNSDQPQHF. CDR3 bases: TGTGCCAGCAGCCCCACAGGGAATTCGGATCAGCCCCAGCATTTT. The whole variable domain, filled in from reference TRBV7-9 and TRBJ1-5, reads DTGVSQNPRHKITKRGQNVTFRCDPISEHNRLYWYRQTLGQGPEFLTYFQNEAQLEKSRLLSDRFSAERPKGSFSTLEIQRTEQGDSAMYLCASSPTGNSDQPQHFGDGTRLSIL.

The sample holds many counts of this clonotype. Since it is a stray read in a library aimed at alpha chains, this beta chain has a size that is not meaningful. This chain joins TRBV5-1 and TRBJ1-2; the D is unclear. V gave up 1 base and J gave up 3 bases, with 4 bases separating them. The CDR3 spans 12 residues. Germline V CDR1 and CDR2: SGHRS, YFSETQ. The CDR3 nucleotides are TGCGCCAGCAGCTTGATGGACTATGGCTACACCTTC. This translates into CASSLMDYGYTF.

Ten or more counts support this clonotype. The size of this beta chain means little, since it is a stray read in a library made for alpha chains. The rearrangement joins TRBV6-5 to TRBJ2-7, with TRBD1 matching over 9 bases. This CDR3 has 14 residues. Germline V gene lookup returns CDR1 MNHEY and CDR2 SVGAGI. J was trimmed by 1 base and V by 5 bases; bases with no gene match: 3. The CDR3, as DNA: TGTGCCAGCAGTCCGGGGACAGGGTCCTACGAGCAGTACTTC. This encodes CASSPGTGSYEQYF.

The table lists this clonotype with many counts. With the library built for alpha chains, this beta chain is off target and its frequency is not meaningful. This sequence joins TRBV28 and TRBJ2-7; 9 bases line up with TRBD2. Germline assignment: CDR1 MDHEN and CDR2 SYDVKM. This CDR3 comprises 14 residues. The ends lost 7 bases at V and 0 bases at J; junction bases unmatched: 4. CDR3 sequence reads: CASNPSGISYEQYF. The CDR3 DNA sequence: TGTGCCAGCAATCCTAGCGGGATCTCCTACGAGCAGTACTTC.

This clonotype was counted many times. For a library built for alpha chains, this beta chain is a stray read; little rests on its size. The chain recombines TRBV2 with TRBJ2-2, with no clear D. Germline-derived CDR1 and CDR2 are SNHLY and FYNNEI. This CDR3 region has 15 residues. V was clipped by 3 bases and J by 4 bases, with 12 bases between them. CDR3 in DNA: TGTGCCAGCAGTGATTTCGGAGCCCTCACCGGGGAGCTGTTTTTT. This encodes CASSDFGALTGELFF. Using reference TRBV2 and TRBJ2-2 for the parts outside the CDR3, the full variable domain is EPEVTQTPSHQVTQMGQEVILRCVPISNHLYFYWYRQILGQKVEFLVSFYNNEISEKSEIFDDQFSVERPDGSNFTLKIRSTKLEDSAMYFCASSDFGALTGELFFGEGSRLTVL.

In this sample, this clonotype turned up many times. This beta chain turned up in a library designed for alpha chains; as an off-target read, its abundance says little. The rearrangement uses TRBV5-1 and TRBJ2-7; 8 bases align to TRBD1. CDR3 size: 14 residues. Germline trimming cut 4 bases from V and 3 bases from J; bases unmatched to any gene: 6. Germline V CDR1 and CDR2: SGHRS, YFSETQ. CDR3 nucleotides: TGCGCCAGCAGCCTGATCACAGGGGGCTACGAGCAGTACTTC. It codes for CASSLITGGYEQYF.

This clonotype was detected ten times or more. In a library made to pick up alpha chains, this beta chain is a stray read with a size that means little. The chain is built from TRBV6-5 and TRBJ2-7; TRBD2 matches at 13 bases. CDR1 and CDR2 from the germline V gene are MNHEY and SVGAGI. The J segment lost 6 bases and the V segment lost 6 bases, leaving 2 bases of the junction unmatched. This CDR3 spans 13 amino acids. Written as DNA, the CDR3 is TGTGCCAGCAGGGGACTAGCGGGATTCGAGCAGTACTTC. Translating it yields CASRGLAGFEQYF.

This clonotype occurred many times. This beta chain turned up in a library designed for alpha chains; as an off-target read, its abundance says little. V and J are TRBV2 and TRBJ2-2; 8 nucleotides agree with TRBD1. The V and J ends lost 4 bases and 4 bases, in that order; junction bases with no gene match: 8. CDR1 and CDR2 from the germline V gene are SNHLY and FYNNEI. There are 16 residues in the CDR3. The CDR3 is CASSALAGGGTGELFF. The CDR3 DNA is TGTGCCAGCAGTGCTTTGGCAGGGGGCGGCACCGGGGAGCTGTTTTTT.

This clonotype was detected many times. This beta chain is an unintended read in a library built for alpha chains; its size means little. V gene TRBV5-1 combines with J gene TRBJ2-3, with D uncertain. Per the germline V gene, CDR1 is SGHRS and CDR2 is YFSETQ. V gave up 1 base and J gave up 11 bases, with 8 bases separating them. The CDR3 contains 11 residues. DNA for the CDR3: TGCGCCAGCAGCTTGTCCCGAATGCAGTATTTT. Encoded protein: CASSLSRMQYF.

This clonotype is medium-sized in the sample. Since the library was made to target alpha chains, this beta chain is a stray read and its abundance is not meaningful. The chain uses TRBV28 and TRBJ2-7, with 10 bases identical to TRBD2. Germline V gene data show CDR1 as MDHEN and CDR2 as SYDVKM. V lost 6 bases to trimming and J lost 4 bases; unmatched junction nucleotides: 6. The CDR3 runs 14 residues. The CDR3 DNA is TGTGCCAGCAGCTCCCCTAGCGGGAGTTACGAGCAGTACTTC. Its translation: CASSSPSGSYEQYF.

This clonotype was counted ten times or more. This beta chain was picked up by a library intended for alpha chains and is off target, so its count carries little meaning. This sequence joins TRBV5-1 and TRBJ1-4; TRBD1 is a possible D gene (5 bases). The CDR3 sequence is 15 residues long. Trimming left V 0 bases short and J 9 bases short, with 15 bases between. The germline V gene encodes CDR1 SGHRS and CDR2 YFSETQ. CDR3 nucleotide sequence: TGCGCCAGCAGCTTGGTCATGCAGGGCGAGAAAAAACTGTTTTTT. It specifies CASSLVMQGEKKLFF.

As for this clonotype: With the library built for alpha chains, this beta chain is off target and its frequency is not meaningful. The chain couples TRBV7-3 to TRBJ2-5; maybe TRBD2 (5 bases). Trimming cost V 5 bases and J 0 bases, with 13 bases left between them. From germline, CDR1 is SGHTA and CDR2 FQGTGA. The CDR3 runs to 15 residues. The CDR3 is CASSPTDGDQETQYF. The CDR3 DNA follows: TGTGCCAGCAGCCCTACCGACGGGGACCAAGAGACCCAGTACTTC.

As regards this clonotype: This beta chain appears as a stray read in a library generated for alpha chains; its size is not informative. V is TRBV20-1 and J is TRBJ2-7, with 12 positions matching TRBD2. The CDR3 loop spans 14 amino acids. V lost 5 bases, J lost 6 bases, and 8 bases stayed unmatched. CDR1 and CDR2 (germline): DFQATT, SNEGSKA (reference sequence). CDR3 DNA sequence: TGCAGTGCTGGCAAGACTAGCGGGAGAAGCGAGCAGTACTTC. Amino acid sequence: CSAGKTSGRSEQYF.

This clonotype was observed many times. Because this beta chain is a stray read in a library intended to capture alpha chains, its abundance should not be given much weight. The chain employs TRBV15 and TRBJ2-7; D perhaps matches TRBD2 (5 bases). The CDR3 contains 13 residues. In germline, CDR1 is LNHNV, CDR2 YYDKDF (reference sequence). Trimming left V 0 bases short and J 5 bases short, with 8 bases between. The CDR3 here is CATSRDHGDEQYF. The CDR3 DNA reads as TGTGCCACCAGCAGAGATCACGGGGACGAGCAGTACTTC.

About this clonotype itself: This may arise from a read error, as a much more abundant clone is one base away. Little can be read into the size of this beta chain, an off-target read in a library designed for alpha chains. This chain connects TRBV5-1 to TRBJ2-7; D unresolved. CDR1 and CDR2 from the germline V gene are SGHRS and YFSETQ. The CDR3 runs to 14 residues. V lost 4 bases, J lost 0 bases, and 11 bases lay in between. CDR3: CASSTMSSSYEQYF. As DNA, the CDR3 is TGCGCCAGCAGCACAATGTCAAGCTCCTACGAGCAGTACTTC.

This clonotype was recorded at least ten times. Because the library targeted alpha chains, this beta chain is an off-target read whose size means little. The chain has TRBV20-1 and TRBJ2-1; D is unresolved. V was cut by 1 base and J by 4 bases, with 11 bases left in between. Germline CDR1 and CDR2: DFQATT and SNEGSKA (reference sequence). CDR3 length: 14 residues. The CDR3, as DNA: TGCAGTGCTAGAGTTCGAGCGTTTTACAATGAGCAGTTCTTC. It translates to CSARVRAFYNEQFF.

In its sample, this clonotype was seen many times. The size of this beta chain means little, since it is a stray read in a library made for alpha chains. The V call is TRBV6-5, the J call TRBJ1-1; tentatively, D is TRBD1 (5 bases). Germline CDR1 MNHEY, CDR2 SVGAGI. With 0 bases removed from V and 6 bases from J, the gap between germline ends came to 8 bases. The CDR3 spans 13 residues. The CDR3 is CASSYSGAPEAFF. CDR3 in DNA: TGTGCCAGCAGTTACTCAGGGGCACCTGAAGCTTTCTTT.

Judged by abundance, this clonotype is medium-sized. Little can be read into the size of this beta chain, an off-target read in a library designed for alpha chains. The chain links TRBV9 to TRBJ2-1; maybe TRBD2 (6 bases). Trimming left V 3 bases short and J 8 bases short, with 12 bases between. CDR1 is SGDLS, CDR2 YYNGEE, per germline. This CDR3 has 13 amino acids. CDR3 nucleotides: TGTGCCAGCAGCGAGGACTACCTACATGAGCAGTTCTTC. Its translation: CASSEDYLHEQFF.

In this sample, this clonotype turned up many times. A library made for alpha chains picked up this beta chain off target, so its size means little. The rearrangement links TRBV10-3 to TRBJ2-1, with D tentatively TRBD1 or TRBD2 (5 bases each). Germline CDR1 and CDR2: ENHRY and SYGVKD. V lost 2 bases, J lost 7 bases, and 15 bases lay in between. This CDR3 comprises 15 residues. Here the CDR3 reads CAISEGTPYTNEQFF. CDR3 nucleotides: TGTGCCATCAGTGAGGGGACCCCATACACAAATGAGCAGTTCTTC.

This clonotype was seen repeatedly, ten times or more. The size of this beta chain means little, since it is a stray read in a library made for alpha chains. V gene TRBV11-2 combines with J gene TRBJ2-1, with 7 bases aligning to TRBD2. The ends lost 1 base at V and 14 bases at J; junction bases unmatched: 11. Germline V lookup: CDR1 SGHAT, CDR2 FQNNGV. This CDR3 comprises 14 residues. The CDR3 DNA reads TGTGCCAGCAGCTTAGTTGGGAATGGACTAGAAGAGTTCTTC. Amino acid sequence: CASSLVGNGLEEFF.